These T cell receptor beta chains were read from a single sample in a study of blood T cell repertoires in COVID-19. Method: immunoSEQ multiplex PCR; TCRdb's copy keeps in-frame clones and lacks some. This table has more than 65,000 clones, around 84% appearing once. Sequencing was performed on peripheral blood. The receptors originated from a man between 45 and 60 years old with acute or convalescent COVID-19. CDR3s include the opening cysteine and the closing phenylalanine or tryptophan. Each record gives: D gene, CDR3 length, J gene, V gene, clone size, CDR3 DNA, CDR3 protein. A D gene is named only where the DNA matches it firmly. Clone sizes are given selectively: once, few, many, or a class where the clone is expanded.

d_gene: -; len: 14; j_gene: TRBJ1-2; v_gene: TRBV9; abundance: -; CDR3nt: TGTGCCAGCAGCCCCGCCGTGACAGACTATGGCTACACCTTC; CDR3aa: CASSPAVTDYGYTF
d_gene: TRBD1; len: 14; j_gene: TRBJ2-7; v_gene: TRBV7-9; abundance: -; CDR3nt: TGTGCCAGCAGCCCCCGGACAGGGAGCTACGAGCAGTACTTC; CDR3aa: CASSPRTGSYEQYF
d_gene: -; len: 15; j_gene: TRBJ2-2; v_gene: TRBV28; abundance: -; CDR3nt: TGTGCCAGCAGTTTCCCAGGTATAACGGCCGGGGAGCTGTTTTTT; CDR3aa: CASSFPGITAGELFF
d_gene: TRBD1; len: 15; j_gene: TRBJ2-3; v_gene: TRBV19; abundance: once; CDR3nt: TGTGCCAGTAGCTTGCAGGGACAGGGCACAGATACGCAGTATTTT; CDR3aa: CASSLQGQGTDTQYF
d_gene: -; len: 12; j_gene: TRBJ2-4; v_gene: TRBV7-9; abundance: -; CDR3nt: TGTGCCAGCAAGCTAGGAGGGGGACTAATGTACTTC; CDR3aa: CASKLGGGLMYF
d_gene: -; len: 13; j_gene: TRBJ1-2; v_gene: TRBV7-3; abundance: -; CDR3nt: TGTGCCAGCAGCCGAAGTGGGGGGTCGGGCTACACCTTC; CDR3aa: CASSRSGGSGYTF
d_gene: TRBD1; len: 17; j_gene: TRBJ2-2; v_gene: TRBV20-1; abundance: -; CDR3nt: TGCAGTGCTAGTTCCGGGACAGGCCGGCGAGGCACCGGGGAGCTGTTTTTT; CDR3aa: CSASSGTGRRGTGELFF
d_gene: -; len: 14; j_gene: TRBJ1-1; v_gene: TRBV6-5; abundance: -; CDR3nt: TGTGCCAGCAGTTACGGCAGCCCGGGCACTGAAGCTTTCTTT; CDR3aa: CASSYGSPGTEAFF
d_gene: TRBD1; len: 18; j_gene: TRBJ1-1; v_gene: TRBV3-1/TRBV3-2; abundance: -; CDR3nt: TGTGCCAGCAGCCAAGGGACAGGGGGCTTCGGGGCGAGCACTGAAGCTTTCTTT; CDR3aa: CASSQGTGGFGASTEAFF
d_gene: TRBD1; len: 13; j_gene: TRBJ1-1; v_gene: TRBV2; abundance: once; CDR3nt: TGTGCCAGCAGTCGTCAGGGGGCCCCTGAAGCTTTCTTT; CDR3aa: CASSRQGAPEAFF
d_gene: -; len: 16; j_gene: TRBJ2-7; v_gene: TRBV7-2; abundance: -; CDR3nt: TGTGCCAGCAGCTTAGACTTAGCGGATAGAGCCTACGAGCAGTACTTC; CDR3aa: CASSLDLADRAYEQYF
d_gene: -; len: 17; j_gene: TRBJ1-6; v_gene: TRBV7-2; abundance: -; CDR3nt: TGTGCCAGCAGCTTAGAGAGTGGGGGCGCGAGAATTTCACCCCTCCACTTT; CDR3aa: CASSLESGGARISPLHF
d_gene: TRBD2; len: 15; j_gene: TRBJ2-3; v_gene: TRBV6-1; abundance: -; CDR3nt: TGTGCCAGCAGTGAACTAGCGGGGGGAGTAGATACGCAGTATTTT; CDR3aa: CASSELAGGVDTQYF
d_gene: TRBD1; len: 15; j_gene: TRBJ2-7; v_gene: TRBV10-3; abundance: -; CDR3nt: TGTGCCATCAGTGGTACCGGGACAGGGGGCGCCGAGCAGTACTTC; CDR3aa: CAISGTGTGGAEQYF
d_gene: -; len: 12; j_gene: TRBJ1-1; v_gene: TRBV28; abundance: -; CDR3nt: TGTGCCAGCAGCCGGGGGGGCACTGAAGCTTTCTTT; CDR3aa: CASSRGGTEAFF
d_gene: -; len: 15; j_gene: TRBJ1-1; v_gene: TRBV7-2; abundance: -; CDR3nt: TGTGCCAGCAGCTTAGCGCTTTCCGGCAGGCCGGAAGCTTTCTTT; CDR3aa: CASSLALSGRPEAFF
d_gene: TRBD1; len: 16; j_gene: TRBJ2-2; v_gene: TRBV2; abundance: -; CDR3nt: TGTGCCAGCAGTGGGTTAGGGGGCAGGGACACCGGGGAGCTGTTTTTT; CDR3aa: CASSGLGGRDTGELFF
d_gene: TRBD1; len: 15; j_gene: TRBJ2-5; v_gene: TRBV18; abundance: -; CDR3nt: TGTGCCAGCTCACCAACGGGACAGTTAAGAGAGACCCAGTACTTC; CDR3aa: CASSPTGQLRETQYF
d_gene: -; len: 14; j_gene: TRBJ1-1; v_gene: TRBV21-1; abundance: -; CDR3nt: TGTGCCAGCCCCCGGGACACAGGACCATTTGAAGCTTTCTTT; CDR3aa: CASPRDTGPFEAFF
d_gene: TRBD1; len: 14; j_gene: TRBJ2-3; v_gene: TRBV11-3; abundance: -; CDR3nt: TGTGCCAGCAGCCCCGGACAGGGCACAGATACGCAGTATTTT; CDR3aa: CASSPGQGTDTQYF
d_gene: -; len: 12; j_gene: TRBJ1-5; v_gene: TRBV7-9; abundance: -; CDR3nt: TGTGCCAGCAGCTTGCAGAATCAGCCCCAGCATTTT; CDR3aa: CASSLQNQPQHF
d_gene: -; len: 12; j_gene: TRBJ1-1; v_gene: TRBV12-3/TRBV12-4; abundance: once; CDR3nt: TGTGCCAGCAGTGATTCACAAACTGAAGCTTTCTTT; CDR3aa: CASSDSQTEAFF
d_gene: -; len: 15; j_gene: TRBJ1-6; v_gene: TRBV5-1; abundance: -; CDR3nt: TGCGCCAGCAGCTTGGGGGCCCAAACGGTGGCACCCCTCCACTTT; CDR3aa: CASSLGAQTVAPLHF